These T cell receptor beta chains were read from a single sample in a study of blood T cell repertoires in COVID-19. Clones were read by immunoSEQ multiplex PCR, and TCRdb kept only the in-frame ones, dropping some. This table has about 160,000 clones, about 80% appearing once. What was sequenced was peripheral blood. The source of these receptors is a woman older than 75 with acute or convalescent COVID-19. Each CDR3 is given without its conserved first and last residue. The D gene is left open where the match is weak.

J	D	V	CDR3
TRBJ1-2	-	TRBV12-2	ASRFPKGAAGYT
TRBJ2-6	-	TRBV7-5	VRSPPRDSPGANVLT
TRBJ2-1	-	TRBV5-6	ASSLSREQQF
TRBJ2-1	TRBD2	TRBV7-2	ASSLGAGGEQF
TRBJ1-2	TRBD1	TRBV2	ASNRGRSYGYT
TRBJ1-4	-	TRBV2	ASSEALGGDEKLF
TRBJ2-3	TRBD1	TRBV7-8	ASSTGGFNTDTQY
TRBJ2-7	TRBD2	TRBV4-3	ASSQSAARLADNEQY
TRBJ1-3	TRBD1	TRBV15	ATSRGTGQGTIY
TRBJ1-6	-	TRBV18	ASSPVSSYNSPLH
TRBJ1-2	-	TRBV6-2/TRBV6-3	ASSYSPDSYGYT
TRBJ1-5	TRBD1	TRBV30	AWSVQGNQPQH
TRBJ1-2	TRBD1	TRBV5-1	ASSLPGQNYGYT
TRBJ2-2	TRBD1	TRBV29-1	SVEGPGGTGELF
TRBJ2-1	TRBD2	TRBV6-5	ASSYGGLARDEQF
TRBJ1-5	TRBD1	TRBV2	ASSGTGGNQPQH
TRBJ2-1	-	TRBV29-1	SGQVNEQF
TRBJ2-3	-	TRBV5-1	ASSLARPDTQY
TRBJ2-7	-	TRBV27	ASSFTGLHEQY
TRBJ1-2	-	TRBV5-6	ASSFSNRDGYT
TRBJ1-2	TRBD1	TRBV6-5	ASSRTGADYGYT
TRBJ1-6	-	TRBV19	ASRPDGGYNSPLH
TRBJ2-5	TRBD2	TRBV6-5	ASNPGTSEKETQY
TRBJ2-2	TRBD2	TRBV5-3	ARSAKPGTSGTGELF
TRBJ2-5	TRBD2	TRBV7-2	ASRQALAGAETQY
TRBJ1-2	TRBD1	TRBV30	AWYYSGQGDYGYT
TRBJ2-3	-	TRBV18	ASSPGLARLTSTDTQY
TRBJ2-7	TRBD2	TRBV7-2	ASSLGAASGYYEQY
TRBJ1-4	TRBD1	TRBV5-1	ASSQNPQGNSNEKLF
TRBJ2-7	-	TRBV9	ASSPRGGMGSSYEQY
TRBJ2-7	-	TRBV27	ASSLGGTPYEQY
TRBJ1-1	-	TRBV5-4	ASSLFSMNTEAF
TRBJ2-1	TRBD2	TRBV29-1	SVGASGMLNEQF
TRBJ2-7	-	TRBV6-5	ASSYFFGTPSYEQY
TRBJ2-1	TRBD2	TRBV5-1	ASSPRLAGIGSYNEQF
TRBJ1-5	-	TRBV6-1	ASSGHEIGRKQPQH
TRBJ2-7	TRBD2	TRBV3-1/TRBV3-2	ASSYRTSSYEQY
TRBJ2-2	TRBD1	TRBV10-3	AIRGQGYTGELF
TRBJ2-2	-	TRBV7-2	ASSLLDRANTGELF
TRBJ1-1	TRBD1	TRBV3-1/TRBV3-2	ASSHLKGAKNTEAF
TRBJ2-2	-	TRBV7-9	AGTRQGSGELF
TRBJ1-5	-	TRBV29-1	SVAGGLNQPQH
TRBJ1-1	TRBD1	TRBV18	ASTQGPTEAF
TRBJ2-2	TRBD1	TRBV9	ASSVASQGAGGELF
TRBJ2-5	TRBD1	TRBV10-3	AISDDRVAETQY
TRBJ2-1	TRBD2	TRBV5-4	ASSVGTTNYNEQF
TRBJ2-3	-	TRBV6-2/TRBV6-3	ASSYSSYSFTDTQY
TRBJ2-1	TRBD2	TRBV11-2	ASSLFGLAGVGNEQF
TRBJ1-1	TRBD1	TRBV7-8	ASSTRKTGGETEAF
TRBJ1-3	-	TRBV2	ASSYRGGSGNTIY
TRBJ2-6	TRBD2	TRBV30	AWTKLAYLGGANVLT
TRBJ1-5	-	TRBV5-1	ASSLGPGQPQH
TRBJ1-3	-	TRBV7-9	ASSLRAEGISGNTIY